Below, 9 T cell receptor beta chains from the same sample are listed, as sequenced in a study of cytomegalovirus exposure and HLA in healthy donors. In the PCR, 60 Vbeta and 13 Jbeta primers were used. Some clones are missing from TCRdb's copy, which holds only in-frame ones; the method was immunoSEQ multiplex PCR. The repertoire holds some 190,000 clones, with about 77% as singletons. Sequencing used PBMCs. Every receptor here comes from a woman in her twenties or thirties in good health and CMV-seropositive.

There are a few counts of this clone. This rearrangement joins TRBV7-6 to TRBJ2-2; 7 nucleotides line up with TRBD2. Per the germline V gene, CDR1 is SGHVS and CDR2 is FNYEAQ. V dropped 4 bases and J dropped 4; count of bases not matched to a gene: 12. CDR3 length equals 17 residues. The CDR3 reads CASSWGRSSGFTGELFF. CDR3 DNA sequence: TGTGCCAGCAGCTGGGGCAGGAGTAGCGGGTTCACCGGGGAGCTGTTTTTT.

A remark on this clone: Other DNA sequences in the same sample also yield this CDR3. This sequence joins TRBV10-2 and TRBJ2-1, with 7 nucleotides matching TRBD2. The CDR3 sequence is 15 residues long. From germline, CDR1 is WSHSY and CDR2 SAAADI. V dropped 0 bases and J dropped 4; count of bases not matched to a gene: 3. The CDR3 protein is CASSESSGVYNEQFF. The DNA for the CDR3 is TGCGCCAGCAGTGAGTCAAGCGGGGTGTACAATGAGCAGTTCTTC.

Worth noting for this clone: The sample has other DNA sequences that encode this CDR3 too. CDR3 DNA: TGTGCCAGCGGAGGGACAGGGACTGGAAACACCATATATTTT. This gives the protein CASGGTGTGNTIYF. V usage is TRBV6-6 and J usage is TRBJ1-3; TRBD1 matches 9 bases. V dropped 8 bases and J dropped 2; count of bases not matched to a gene: 4. The germline V gene encodes CDR1 MNHNY and CDR2 SVGAGI (reference sequence). This CDR3 comprises 14 residues.

This rearrangement joins TRBV28 to TRBJ1-5, with a weak D call TRBD1 (5 bases). Germline CDR1 and CDR2: MDHEN and SYDVKM. The CDR3 spans 13 residues. Trimming took 6 bases from V and 6 from J, leaving 12 bases between them. In DNA form, the CDR3 reads TGTGCCAGCAGGAACAGGTTTAGTCAGCCCCAGCATTTT. It is translated as CASRNRFSQPQHF.

This CDR3 is CASSVDGAGGRNEQFF. The CDR3 DNA reads TGTGCCAGCAGCGTAGATGGTGCGGGGGGGCGGAATGAGCAGTTCTTC. The chain recombines TRBV9 with TRBJ2-1; TRBD2 matches at 9 bases. CDR1 is SGDLS and CDR2 is YYNGEE in the germline V gene. The CDR3 runs to 16 residues. The trim removed 0 bases at V and 7 bases at J, leaving 8 bases unmatched.

This clone was observed once. J is TRBJ1-3 and V is TRBV9; a weak D match, TRBD1 (5 bases). CDR1 SGDLS and CDR2 YYNGEE come from the germline V gene. CDR3 length: 16 amino acids. V shed 2 bases and J shed 9 bases, with 21 bases lying between them. For the CDR3, the DNA is TGTGCCAGCAGCGTGGGGCGAGGGACCCAAGCGGGCACCATATATTTT. The encoded protein is CASSVGRGTQAGTIYF.

The chain has TRBV7-2 and TRBJ1-5; D gene uncertain. This CDR3 spans 13 amino acids. V lost 8 bases, J lost 2 bases, and 10 bases lay in between. CDR1 SGHTA and CDR2 FQGNSA come from the germline V gene. The CDR3 nucleotides are TGTGCCAGCTCCGTTCGGGGCAATCAGCCCCAGCATTTT. Amino acid sequence: CASSVRGNQPQHF.

This clone was counted once. This chain links TRBV4-2 with TRBJ2-7; D ambiguous. Germline V lookup: CDR1 LGHNA, CDR2 YNFKEQ. The CDR3 runs 15 residues. The V end lost 4 bases, the J end lost 2 bases, and 15 bases lay between the germline ends. The chain's CDR3 is CASSPERQTTYEQYF. Here the CDR3 DNA reads TGTGCCAGCAGCCCAGAGCGCCAAACCACCTACGAGCAGTACTTC.

The chain uses TRBV7-8 and TRBJ2-5; a possible D gene is TRBD1 (6 bases). The J call may be wrong; the DNA end is better matched by TRBJ2-7. This CDR3 has 11 residues. CDR1 and CDR2 from the germline V gene are SGHVS and FQNEAQ. The CDR3, as DNA: TGTGCCAGCGGGGGCAAATACGAGCAGTACTTC. Translation gives CASGGKYEQYF.